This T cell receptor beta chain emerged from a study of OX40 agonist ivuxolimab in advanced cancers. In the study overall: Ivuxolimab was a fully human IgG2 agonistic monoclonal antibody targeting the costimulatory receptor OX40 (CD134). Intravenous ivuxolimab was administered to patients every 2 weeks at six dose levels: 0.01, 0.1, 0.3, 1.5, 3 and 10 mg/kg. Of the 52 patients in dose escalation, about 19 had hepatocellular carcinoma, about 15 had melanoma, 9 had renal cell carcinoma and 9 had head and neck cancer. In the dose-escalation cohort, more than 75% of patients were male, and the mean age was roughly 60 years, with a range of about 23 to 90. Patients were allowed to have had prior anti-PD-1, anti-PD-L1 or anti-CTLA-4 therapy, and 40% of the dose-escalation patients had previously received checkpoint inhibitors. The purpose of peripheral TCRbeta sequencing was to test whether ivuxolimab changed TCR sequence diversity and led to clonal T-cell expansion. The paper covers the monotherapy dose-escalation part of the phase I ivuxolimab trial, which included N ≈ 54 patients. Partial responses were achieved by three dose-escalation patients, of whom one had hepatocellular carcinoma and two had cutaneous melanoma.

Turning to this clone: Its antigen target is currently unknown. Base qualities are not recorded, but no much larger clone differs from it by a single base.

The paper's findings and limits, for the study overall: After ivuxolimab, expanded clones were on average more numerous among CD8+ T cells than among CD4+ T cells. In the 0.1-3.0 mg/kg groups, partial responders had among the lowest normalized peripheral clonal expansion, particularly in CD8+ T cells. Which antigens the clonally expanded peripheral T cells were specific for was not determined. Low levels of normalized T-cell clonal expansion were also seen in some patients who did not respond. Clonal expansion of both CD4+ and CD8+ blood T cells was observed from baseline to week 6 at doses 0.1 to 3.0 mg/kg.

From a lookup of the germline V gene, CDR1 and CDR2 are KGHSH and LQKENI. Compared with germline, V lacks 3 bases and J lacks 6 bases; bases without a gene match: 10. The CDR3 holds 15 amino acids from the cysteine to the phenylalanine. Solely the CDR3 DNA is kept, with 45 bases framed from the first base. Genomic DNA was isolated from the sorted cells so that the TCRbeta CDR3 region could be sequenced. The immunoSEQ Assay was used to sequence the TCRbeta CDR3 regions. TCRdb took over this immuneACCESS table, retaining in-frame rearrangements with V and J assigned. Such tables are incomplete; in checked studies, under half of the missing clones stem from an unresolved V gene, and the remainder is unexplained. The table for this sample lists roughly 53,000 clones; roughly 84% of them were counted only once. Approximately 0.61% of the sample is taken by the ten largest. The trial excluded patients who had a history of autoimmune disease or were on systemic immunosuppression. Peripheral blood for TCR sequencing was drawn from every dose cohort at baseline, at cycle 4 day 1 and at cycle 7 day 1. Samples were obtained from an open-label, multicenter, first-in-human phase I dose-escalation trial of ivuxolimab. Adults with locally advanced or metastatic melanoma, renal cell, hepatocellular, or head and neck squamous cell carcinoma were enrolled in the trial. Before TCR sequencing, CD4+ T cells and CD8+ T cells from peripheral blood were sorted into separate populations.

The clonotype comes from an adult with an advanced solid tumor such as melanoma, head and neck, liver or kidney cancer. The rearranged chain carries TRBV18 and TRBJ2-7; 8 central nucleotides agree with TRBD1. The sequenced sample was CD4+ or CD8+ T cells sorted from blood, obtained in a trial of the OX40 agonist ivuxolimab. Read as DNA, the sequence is TGTGCCAGCTCACCCATTGGACAGGGTTCTGGCGAGCAGTACTTC. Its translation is CASSPIGQGSGEQYF.